The clone carrying this T cell receptor beta chain came up a few times. Its antigen is currently unknown. Via MiXCR, TCRdb re-called the 5' RACE reads, giving one row per CDR3 protein. The sample lists 560,000 or so distinct CDR3 sequences, 15% to 20% occurring once. This entry comes from a study of T-cell memory formation after mild COVID-19. Study outcomes and limitations: Among contracting clones, CD4+ were mainly CM/EM and CD8+ enriched in EMRA.

V was pared by 3 bases and J by 7 bases, with 10 bases between. This CDR3 comprises 13 residues. Germline V CDR1 and CDR2: KGHSH, LQKENI. The gene calls are TRBV18 and TRBJ1-5; no clear D. The specimen sequenced was PBMCs or a T cell subset sorted from them (not recorded which). The TCR originated in an adult woman who had mild COVID-19 (a few samples of this study predate the infection). Cell type and time point are not known. The CDR3 DNA reads TGTGCCAGCTCACCGGGTCTGGACCAGCCCCAGCATTTT. It translates to CASSPGLDQPQHF.